A single sample gave rise to the 32 T cell receptor beta chains below, sequenced in a study of blood T cell repertoires in COVID-19. The repertoire was sequenced with immunoSEQ multiplex PCR; TCRdb's copy has only in-frame clones and lacks some. Of about 250,000 clones in the sample, about 80% were seen once. The sample was PBMCs or T cells enriched from blood (not recorded which). All receptors come from a woman aged 40 to 49 who had been exposed to COVID-19.

V usage is TRBV24-1 and J usage is TRBJ1-5; 8 bases align to TRBD1. Germline V gene sequence: CDR1 KGHDR, CDR2 SFDVKD. The CDR3 has 17 residues. The V segment lost 2 bases and the J segment 5 bases; nucleotides outside the gene matches: 10. The CDR3 loop reads CATSDSRSDRGHQPQHF. CDR3 DNA: TGTGCCACCAGTGATTCTCGGTCCGACAGGGGCCATCAGCCCCAGCATTTT.

This chain uses TRBV11-3 with TRBJ2-2; 8 bases line up with TRBD1. The CDR3 is 18 amino acids. Losses at the gene ends were 4 bases for V and 5 bases for J; bases not matched to a gene: 15. The germline V gene has CDR1 SGHNT and CDR2 YENEEA. The CDR3 nucleotides read TGTGCCAGCAGCTCCAAAGGAGGACAGGGCGCGGGTACCGGGGAGCTGTTTTTT. Protein sequence: CASSSKGGQGAGTGELFF.

This clone was counted many times. This sequence joins TRBV7-2 and TRBJ2-7; 16 nucleotides line up with TRBD2. With 0 bases clipped from V and 7 bases from J, the junction kept 0 bases outside the gene matches. The CDR3 covers 15 residues. Germline V gene sequence: CDR1 SGHTA, CDR2 FQGNSA. The CDR3 bases are TGTGCCAGCAGCTTAGCGGGACTAGCGGGGGGGGAGCAGTACTTC. Translating it yields CASSLAGLAGGEQYF.

Regarding this clone: The sample holds other DNA sequences that translate to the same CDR3. The chain carries TRBV28 and TRBJ1-3, with a weak D call TRBD1 (6 bases). The CDR3 consists of 14 residues. Germline V gene lookup returns CDR1 MDHEN and CDR2 SYDVKM. V shed 3 bases and J shed 4 bases, with 10 bases lying between them. The CDR3, as DNA: TGTGCCAGCAGTTTCGGGGGGGCGGGAAACACCATATATTTT. This gives the protein CASSFGGAGNTIYF.

This chain links TRBV19 with TRBJ1-6; 9 bases match TRBD1. Germline V gene data show CDR1 as LNHDA and CDR2 as SQIVND (reference sequence). The CDR3 has 16 amino acids. With V trimmed by 3 bases and J by 6 bases, 6 bases remained unmatched. The CDR3 is CASSIPGQGGNSPLHF. The CDR3 nucleotides read TGTGCCAGTAGTATCCCGGGACAGGGTGGTAATTCACCCCTCCACTTT.

CDR3 sequence: CSLRDGRETQYF. As DNA, the CDR3 is TGCAGCCTAAGGGACGGGAGGGAGACCCAGTACTTC. This chain connects TRBV29-1 to TRBJ2-5, with 7 bases identical to TRBD2. V dropped 8 bases and J dropped 5; count of bases not matched to a gene: 8. Germline V lookup: CDR1 SQVTM, CDR2 ANQGSEA. The CDR3 spans 12 residues.

The chain couples TRBV19 to TRBJ2-3, with D maybe TRBD1 (6 bases). Germline CDR1 LNHDA, CDR2 SQIVND (reference sequence). The V end was cut by 3 bases, the J end by 4 bases, with 11 bases between. The CDR3 is 14 residues long. The CDR3 DNA is TGTGCCAGTAGTATTGACCAGGGGCCAGATACGCAGTATTTT. Amino acid sequence: CASSIDQGPDTQYF.

CDR3 protein: CASSQGRGQVGGYTF. The CDR3 region has the DNA TGCGCCAGCAGCCAAGGGAGGGGGCAGGTGGGAGGCTACACCTTC. The rearrangement joins TRBV4-1 to TRBJ1-2, with TRBD1 identical over 7 bases. The trim removed 1 base at V and 8 bases at J, leaving 10 bases unmatched. CDR3 length: 15 amino acids. CDR1 is MGHRA and CDR2 is YSYEKL in the germline V gene.

This clone showed up just once. This chain connects TRBV4-3 to TRBJ2-7; 9 bases are shared with TRBD1. With V trimmed by 1 base and J by 3 bases, 1 base remained unmatched. The CDR3 contains 14 residues. Germline V gene lookup returns CDR1 LGHNA and CDR2 YSLEER. As DNA, the CDR3 is TGCGCCAGCAGCCAAGGACAGGGGGTCTACGAGCAGTACTTC. Its translation: CASSQGQGVYEQYF.

The genes are TRBV27 and TRBJ1-1; D ambiguous. Per the germline V gene, CDR1 is MNHEY and CDR2 is SMNVEV (reference sequence). V was clipped by 4 bases and J by 1 base, with 10 bases between them. CDR3 length: 14 amino acids. The CDR3 region has the DNA TGTGCCAGCAGTTCCCCGTACAGGAACACTGAAGCTTTCTTT. Translation: CASSSPYRNTEAFF.

The V call is TRBV5-1, the J call TRBJ1-3; no reliable D call. Germline lookup yields CDR1 SGHRS and CDR2 YFSETQ. This CDR3 comprises 16 residues. V lost 3 bases to trimming and J lost 0 bases, with 13 bases between them. CDR3 nucleotides: TGCGCCAGCAGCTACCGAGTCCAGGACTCTGGAAACACCATATATTTT. It codes for CASSYRVQDSGNTIYF.

This clone has a count of ten or more. The rearrangement joins TRBV11-3 to TRBJ2-1; 8 bases map to TRBD2. V lost 4 bases and J lost 0; bases outside the gene matches: 5. CDR1 is SGHNT, CDR2 YENEEA, per germline. The CDR3 contains 16 residues. The CDR3 DNA is TGTGCCAGCAGCTCCTCGGGGGGGAGCTCCTACAATGAGCAGTTCTTC. Translation gives CASSSSGGSSYNEQFF.

In its sample, this clone was seen once. The chain recombines TRBV6-5 with TRBJ2-1, with D uncertain. Per germline, CDR1 MNHEY and CDR2 SVGAGI. CDR3 length: 13 residues. Trimming stripped 2 bases from V and 9 bases from J, with 11 bases between. CDR3 in DNA: TGTGCCAGCAGTTACGTTGGTTCAGGTGAGCAGTTCTTC. Translation: CASSYVGSGEQFF.

The chain has TRBV3-1 (or the pseudogene TRBV3-2) and TRBJ1-6; TRBD1 is a possible D gene (5 bases). The CDR3 runs to 16 residues. Trimming took 3 bases from V and 0 from J, leaving 9 bases between them. Germline CDR1 reads LGHDT; CDR2 reads YNNKEL (reference sequence). CDR3 sequence reads: CASSQGGSSYNSPLHF. The CDR3, as DNA: TGTGCCAGCAGCCAGGGGGGTAGCTCCTATAATTCACCCCTCCACTTT.

The rearrangement links TRBV2 to TRBJ1-1, with 7 positions matching TRBD1. Per the germline V gene, CDR1 is SNHLY and CDR2 is FYNNEI. The CDR3 length is 16 residues. Trimming cost V 6 bases and J 3 bases; bases outside gene matches: 13. CDR3 nucleotides: TGTGCCAGCAGATATGACAGGGCAAAACTCGACACTGAAGCTTTCTTT. Its protein is CASRYDRAKLDTEAFF.

The chain combines TRBV5-8 with TRBJ2-7, with 8 bases aligning to TRBD2. The trim removed 0 bases at V and 0 bases at J, leaving 2 bases unmatched. Looked up from germline, CDR1 is SGHTS and CDR2 is YDEGEE. The CDR3 length is 15 residues. This CDR3 is CASSLGGGISYEQYF. The CDR3 DNA reads as TGTGCCAGCAGCTTGGGCGGGGGGATCTCCTACGAGCAGTACTTC. The whole variable domain, remainder taken from reference TRBV5-8 and TRBJ2-7, is EAGVTQSPTHLIKTRGQQATLRCSPISGHTSVYWYQQALGLGLQFLLWYDEGEERNRGNFPPRFSGRQFPNYSSELNVNALELEDSALYLCASSLGGGISYEQYFGPGTRLTVT.

This rearrangement joins TRBV9 to TRBJ1-1; D uncertain. Trimming pared 2 bases from V and 1 base from J, leaving 12 bases between. The CDR3 covers 15 residues. Per germline, CDR1 SGDLS and CDR2 YYNGEE. CDR3 residues: CASSVFPGSNTEAFF. Written as DNA, the CDR3 is TGTGCCAGCAGCGTTTTTCCGGGATCGAACACTGAAGCTTTCTTT.

The V call is TRBV6-1, the J call TRBJ2-1; D uncertain. Germline assignment: CDR1 MNHNS and CDR2 SASEGT. V was shortened by 3 bases and J by 2 bases, with 11 bases between the two germline ends. This CDR3 region has 15 residues. The CDR3 DNA sequence: TGTGCCAGCAGTGAGGGCCCAGTCCCCTACAATGAGCAGTTCTTC. Protein product: CASSEGPVPYNEQFF.

This chain uses TRBV18 with TRBJ2-2, with a possible D match to TRBD2 (6 bases). The CDR3 length is 15 residues. Germline assignment: CDR1 KGHSH and CDR2 LQKENI. Trimming pared 2 bases from V and 6 bases from J, leaving 13 bases between. The CDR3 coding sequence is TGTGCCAGCTCACCAGCGGGGTCGGACGCCGGGGAGCTGTTTTTT. The encoded protein is CASSPAGSDAGELFF.

The V call is TRBV2, the J call TRBJ1-5, with D maybe TRBD1 (6 bases). The germline gives CDR1 SNHLY, CDR2 FYNNEI. The CDR3 covers 15 residues. V gave up 8 bases and J gave up 4 bases, with 18 bases separating them. The CDR3 loop is CASEGAGARNQPQHF. DNA of the CDR3: TGTGCCAGCGAAGGGGCAGGGGCGAGAAATCAGCCCCAGCATTTT.

The CDR3 coding sequence is TGTGCCTGGAGTGTACAACAGGGCTCTGAAGCTTTCTTT. Residues: CAWSVQQGSEAFF. J is TRBJ1-1 and V is TRBV30; D is possibly TRBD1 (6 bases). The V and J ends lost 0 bases and 6 bases respectively, with 11 bases between them. CDR3 size: 13 residues. Germline V gene data show CDR1 as GTSNPN and CDR2 as SVGIG (reference sequence).

The chain has TRBV19 and TRBJ1-2, with TRBD1 matching over 10 bases. The germline gives CDR1 LNHDA, CDR2 SQIVND (reference sequence). The V segment lost 6 bases and the J segment 3 bases; nucleotides outside the gene matches: 7. The length of the CDR3 is 15 residues. The CDR3 nucleotides read TGTGCCAGTAGCCTATCGGACAGGGGGGACTATGGCTACACCTTC. It yields the protein CASSLSDRGDYGYTF.

The table lists this clone with a count of one. The V call is TRBV7-3, the J call TRBJ2-6; TRBD1 aligns across 8 bases. The CDR3 runs to 19 residues. V trimming: 4 bases; J trimming: 0 bases; junction bases outside the gene matches: 11. CDR1 and CDR2 from the germline V gene are SGHTA and FQGTGA. The CDR3 nucleotides are TGTGCCAGCAGCTCCCCCAGGACAGGGATAAACTCTGGGGCCAACGTCCTGACTTTC. It yields the protein CASSSPRTGINSGANVLTF. Variable domain in full (rest from reference TRBV7-3 and TRBJ2-6): GAGVSQTPSNKVTEKGKYVELRCDPISGHTALYWYRQSLGQGPEFLIYFQGTGAADDSGLPNDRFFAVRPEGSVSTLKIQRTERGDSAVYLCASSSPRTGINSGANVLTFGAGSRLTVL.

J is TRBJ1-2 and V is TRBV28, with D maybe TRBD1 (5 bases). Germline V CDR1 and CDR2: MDHEN, SYDVKM. This CDR3 has 15 residues. Trimming stripped 3 bases from V and 4 bases from J, with 15 bases between. CDR3 DNA sequence: TGTGCCAGCAGTTTGGGGGGGAGGACCCTCTATGGCTACACCTTC. Protein product: CASSLGGRTLYGYTF.

The chain carries TRBV3-1 (or the pseudogene TRBV3-2) and TRBJ1-1; perhaps TRBD1 as D (6 bases). The CDR3 runs 13 residues. V gave up 4 bases and J gave up 5 bases, with 11 bases separating them. Germline CDR1 and CDR2: LGHDT and YNNKEL (reference sequence). The CDR3: CASSPGTKTEAFF. For the CDR3, the DNA is TGTGCCAGCAGCCCCGGGACAAAAACTGAAGCTTTCTTT.

This chain joins TRBV6-5 and TRBJ1-6; 7 nucleotides agree with TRBD1. CDR1 MNHEY and CDR2 SVGAGI come from the germline V gene. The CDR3 has 13 residues. The junction had 1 base not matched to a gene; V was cut back by 6 bases and J by 5 bases. The CDR3 region is CASRTGNNSPLHF. The CDR3 region has the DNA TGTGCCAGCAGGACAGGGAATAATTCACCCCTCCACTTT.

The V and J genes are TRBV27 and TRBJ2-7, with 8 bases identical to TRBD1. V lost 3 bases, J lost 0 bases, and 4 bases stayed unmatched. CDR1 MNHEY and CDR2 SMNVEV come from the germline V gene (reference sequence). There are 15 residues in the CDR3. CDR3 protein: CASSFGQGASYEQYF. The CDR3, as DNA: TGTGCCAGCAGTTTTGGGCAGGGGGCCTCCTACGAGCAGTACTTC.

DNA for the CDR3: TGTGCCAGCAGTTCGGGGGGGGTCCCCTACAATGAGCAGTTCTTC. The encoded protein is CASSSGGVPYNEQFF. The V call is TRBV6-5, the J call TRBJ2-1; 8 bases are a match to TRBD2. Germline CDR1 is MNHEY and CDR2 is SVGAGI. This CDR3 is built from 15 residues. J lost 2 bases, V lost 4 bases, and 4 bases had no gene match.

V usage is TRBV19 and J usage is TRBJ2-3; 10 nucleotides align to TRBD2. Germline V lookup: CDR1 LNHDA, CDR2 SQIVND (reference sequence). The CDR3 spans 15 residues. J lost 7 bases, V lost 7 bases, and 11 bases had no gene match. CDR3 region: CASNDELAGVNTQYF. CDR3 coding DNA: TGTGCCAGTAATGATGAGCTAGCGGGGGTGAATACGCAGTATTTT.

This chain joins TRBV5-1 and TRBJ2-1, with D tentatively TRBD1 (7 bases). The CDR3 spans 14 residues. The germline V gene encodes CDR1 SGHRS and CDR2 YFSETQ. V shed 2 bases and J shed 4 bases, with 10 bases lying between them. Written as DNA, the CDR3 is TGCGCCAGCAGCTTCAGGGGGGTTTACAATGAGCAGTTCTTC. Encoded protein: CASSFRGVYNEQFF.

This clone was seen repeatedly, ten times or more. V gene TRBV24-1 combines with J gene TRBJ2-7; no clear D. The CDR3 runs to 13 residues. V was shortened by 4 bases and J by 4 bases, with 10 bases between the two germline ends. The germline V gene has CDR1 KGHDR and CDR2 SFDVKD. The CDR3 here is CATSEQNGYEQYF. In nucleotides, the CDR3 is TGTGCCACCAGTGAGCAGAACGGGTACGAGCAGTACTTC.

The V call is TRBV2, the J call TRBJ2-5, with 12 bases lining up with TRBD2. Trimming at V came to 6 bases and at J to 5 bases, leaving 7 bases not matched to a gene. Looked up from germline, CDR1 is SNHLY and CDR2 is FYNNEI. The CDR3 loop spans 15 amino acids. CDR3 residues: CASSRTSGVEETQYF. The CDR3, as DNA: TGTGCCAGCAGCAGGACTAGCGGGGTAGAGGAGACCCAGTACTTC.